Below, 7 T cell receptor beta chains from the same sample are listed, as sequenced in a study of T-cell reconstitution after alpha-beta-depleted transplantation in children (dated by TCRdb to the mid-2010s). Reading the label with the study, this specimen's treatment or condition is: allogeneic hematopoietic cell transplantation with graft depleted of TCRalphabeta T cells and CD19 B cells. Library preparation employed PCR. These reads were obtained on an Illumina HiSeq 2500. Molecular barcoding was employed in the preparation of TCR libraries, with unique molecular identifiers being used to normalize TCRbeta repertoire quantification. TCRdb trimmed public reads at Q25 via fastp, called clones via MiXCR and kept in-frame beta chains. Each record represents a unique CDR3 protein, reported with the most common genes and DNA among its rows. In all, the sample holds 500,000 or so distinct CDR3 sequences, and about 10% of those were seen once. The biggest ten clones account for less than 15% of the sample.

The material sequenced was PBMCs, mostly from graft donor cells, taken 180 days after TCRalphabeta/CD19-depleted stem cell transplant. These receptors came from a female patient between 2 and 10 years old who had a stem cell transplant for aplastic anemia, so the T cells may come from the graft donor.

This chain links TRBV12-3 or TRBV12-4 with TRBJ2-1; D gene unclear. The V and J ends lost 6 bases and 8 bases respectively, with 8 bases between them. The CDR3 loop spans 11 amino acids. For the CDR3, the DNA is TGTGCCAGCAGGACCTTCTATGAGCAGTTCTTC. Protein product: CASRTFYEQFF.

This clonotype appeared a few times. This rearrangement joins TRBV20-1 to TRBJ2-3; the D call may be TRBD1 or TRBD2 (5 bases each). Germline CDR1 reads DFQATT; CDR2 reads SNEGSKA (reference sequence). The V and J ends lost 6 bases and 2 bases respectively, with 15 bases between them. CDR3 length: 14 amino acids. CDR3 nucleotide sequence: TGCAGTGCACCCCCGGGACCTAACACAGATACGCAGTATTTT. Translation: CSAPPGPNTDTQYF.

This clonotype has a handful of counts. The chain joins TRBV12-3 or TRBV12-4 to TRBJ2-2, with D possibly called TRBD1 or TRBD2 (5 bases each). The CDR3 is made up of 14 amino acids. V lost 2 bases, J lost 5 bases, and 9 bases lay in between. The CDR3 protein is CASSLQGPTGELFF. CDR3 sequence (DNA): TGTGCCAGCAGTTTACAGGGACCAACCGGGGAGCTGTTTTTT.

The J gene is TRBJ2-2, the V gene TRBV7-7, with 9 bases identical to TRBD2. The CDR3 covers 18 residues. After removal of 2 bases from V and 1 base from J, the junction contained 8 bases not matched to a gene. The germline gives CDR1 SSHAT, CDR2 FNYEAQ (reference sequence). CDR3 sequence: CASSLPRGGPWNTGELFF. The CDR3 bases are TGTGCCAGCAGCTTACCGCGGGGGGGGCCATGGAACACCGGGGAGCTGTTTTTT.

This clonotype turned up a few times. The chain carries TRBV27 and TRBJ2-3; no clear D. V was pared by 5 bases and J by 2 bases, with 11 bases between. CDR3 length equals 14 residues. Germline V CDR1 and CDR2: MNHEY, SMNVEV (reference sequence). CDR3 sequence: CASSPVRATDTQYF. The CDR3 nucleotides are TGTGCCAGCAGTCCCGTCCGCGCCACAGATACGCAGTATTTT.

J is TRBJ1-5 and V is TRBV20-1; D unclear. The germline V gene encodes CDR1 DFQATT and CDR2 SNEGSKA (reference sequence). V was shortened by 3 bases and J by 8 bases, with 17 bases between the two germline ends. The CDR3 consists of 14 residues. The CDR3 bases are TGCAGTGCTAGTAGTCCCTGGACGGGGAAGCCCCAGCATTTT. Translating gives CSASSPWTGKPQHF.

This clonotype was counted only a few times. The genes are TRBV4-2 and TRBJ1-1, with D hard to call. The V and J ends lost 0 bases and 5 bases respectively, with 13 bases between them. CDR1 is LGHNA, CDR2 YNFKEQ, per germline. This CDR3 spans 15 amino acids. The CDR3 DNA follows: TGTGCCAGCAGCCAAGATCTTGTAATAAGAACTGAAGCTTTCTTT. It translates to CASSQDLVIRTEAFF.